The 17 T cell receptor beta chains below were found in one sample sequenced in a study of shared T cell receptors in the human thymus. Profiling relied on immunoSEQ multiplex PCR, and the TCRdb table lists in-frame clones only, not all of them. The sample consists of approximately 490,000 clones, more than 75% of them appearing once. The sample also formed part of further work on human thymus T cells.

Sequenced material: thymocytes. The receptors were sampled from a boy in the first two years of life with a congenital heart defect.

CDR3 residues: CASSSGGAHTDTQYF. CDR3 bases: TGTGCCAGCAGCTCCGGAGGGGCGCACACAGATACGCAGTATTTT. The genes are TRBV7-6 and TRBJ2-3; tentatively, D is TRBD2 (6 bases). Deletions cut 4 bases from V and 2 bases from J, with 13 bases between. Germline CDR1 reads SGHVS; CDR2 reads FNYEAQ. The CDR3 contains 15 residues. The variable domain in full, with the rest retrieved from reference TRBV7-6 and TRBJ2-3, is GAGVSQSPRYKVTKRGQDVALRCDPISGHVSLYWYRQALGQGPEFLTYFNYEAQQDKSGLPNDRFSAERPEGSISTLTIQRTEQRDSAMYRCASSSGGAHTDTQYFGPGTRLTVL.

V is TRBV28 and J is TRBJ1-5; 10 nucleotides agree with TRBD1. This CDR3 region has 15 residues. The trim removed 2 bases at V and 5 bases at J, leaving 3 bases unmatched. Per the germline V gene, CDR1 is MDHEN and CDR2 is SYDVKM. The DNA for the CDR3 is TGTGCCAGCAGTTTAGGAGACAGGGGGCATCAGCCCCAGCATTTT. Amino acid sequence: CASSLGDRGHQPQHF.

The chain is built from TRBV27 and TRBJ1-1, with D hard to call. The V and J ends lost 1 base and 1 base respectively, with 4 bases between them. Germline V gene data show CDR1 as MNHEY and CDR2 as SMNVEV (reference sequence). CDR3 length equals 13 residues. The CDR3 DNA is TGTGCCAGCAGTTTATTGAGGAACACTGAAGCTTTCTTT. It translates to CASSLLRNTEAFF.

The chain uses TRBV10-3 and TRBJ2-1, with TRBD2 matching 11 bases. The V segment lost 4 bases and the J segment 7 bases; nucleotides outside the gene matches: 6. The CDR3 totals 15 residues. Germline V CDR1 and CDR2: ENHRY, SYGVKD. CDR3: CAISGLAGKENEQFF. CDR3 bases: TGTGCCATCAGTGGACTAGCGGGAAAGGAGAATGAGCAGTTCTTC.

The rearrangement uses TRBV7-2 and TRBJ2-5; 12 nucleotides match TRBD2. There are 15 residues in the CDR3. Germline V gene lookup returns CDR1 SGHTA and CDR2 FQGNSA. Trimming at V came to 1 base and at J to 5 bases, leaving 2 bases not matched to a gene. CDR3 amino acids: CASSLGLAGGETQYF. The CDR3 coding sequence is TGTGCCAGCAGCTTAGGGCTAGCGGGAGGGGAGACCCAGTACTTC. Full variable domain (rest looked up from reference TRBV7-2 and TRBJ2-5): GAGVSQSPSNKVTEKGKDVELRCDPISGHTALYWYRQSLGQGLEFLIYFQGNSAPDKSGLPSDRFSAERTGGSVSTLTIQRTQQEDSAVYLCASSLGLAGGETQYFGPGTRLLVL.

The chain joins TRBV30 to TRBJ2-1; 12 bases fit TRBD2. This CDR3 comprises 13 residues. Trimming removed 7 bases from V and 9 bases from J; junction bases left unmatched: 7. Germline V gives CDR1 GTSNPN, CDR2 SVGIG (reference sequence). The CDR3 region is CAFTTSGRGEQFF. In DNA form, the CDR3 reads TGTGCCTTTACGACTAGCGGGAGAGGTGAGCAGTTCTTC.

The rearrangement links TRBV10-3 to TRBJ2-7, with 7 nucleotides matching TRBD2. J lost 3 bases, V lost 9 bases, and 8 bases had no gene match. Germline CDR1 and CDR2: ENHRY and SYGVKD. The CDR3 totals 13 residues. The DNA for the CDR3 is TGTGCCATTGGGGGGGAGAGGTACTACGAGCAGTACTTC. Translating gives CAIGGERYYEQYF.

The rearrangement links TRBV5-6 to TRBJ1-2; 8 bases align to TRBD1. The germline V gene has CDR1 SGHDT and CDR2 YYEEEE. CDR3 size: 18 residues. V shed 1 base and J 5 bases; nucleotides not matched to a gene: 16. CDR3 sequence: CASSLPITGIGQGYGYTF. The CDR3 nucleotides are TGTGCCAGCAGCTTGCCCATCACCGGGATTGGACAGGGTTATGGCTACACCTTC. Full variable domain (outside the CDR3, taken from reference TRBV5-6 and TRBJ1-2): DAGVTQSPTHLIKTRGQQVTLRCSPKSGHDTVSWYQQALGQGPQFIFQYYEEEERQRGNFPDRFSGHQFPNYSSELNVNALLLGDSALYLCASSLPITGIGQGYGYTFGSGTRLTVV.

The J gene is TRBJ2-1, the V gene TRBV2; 14 bases match TRBD2. The CDR3 length is 19 residues. The trim removed 4 bases at V and 6 bases at J, leaving 14 bases unmatched. CDR1 is SNHLY, CDR2 FYNNEI, per germline. CDR3: CASSGEPVTGTSGSNEQFF. The DNA of the CDR3 is TGTGCCAGCAGTGGGGAGCCTGTGACCGGGACTAGCGGGAGCAATGAGCAGTTCTTC.

The chain employs TRBV15 and TRBJ1-5, with TRBD1 matching 7 bases. The germline V gene has CDR1 LNHNV and CDR2 YYDKDF (reference sequence). V gave up 3 bases and J gave up 3 bases; unmatched junction bases: 5. CDR3 length equals 15 residues. The CDR3 DNA is TGTGCCACCAGCAGGGACGGACAGGCCAATCAGCCCCAGCATTTT. Translation gives CATSRDGQANQPQHF.

The chain couples TRBV4-1 to TRBJ2-2; maybe TRBD2 (6 bases). V dropped 9 bases and J dropped 6 bases, with 17 bases sitting between them. CDR1 is MGHRA and CDR2 is YSYEKL in the germline V gene. There are 14 residues in the CDR3. CDR3 DNA sequence: TGCGCCAGTAATAACCCGGGGAGGTCCGGGGAGCTGTTTTTT. Protein sequence: CASNNPGRSGELFF.

The gene calls are TRBV7-6 and TRBJ2-7; 7 nucleotides match TRBD1. The V gene end was trimmed by 2 bases and the J gene end by 0 bases; junction bases not matched to a gene: 4. The germline gives CDR1 SGHVS, CDR2 FNYEAQ. The CDR3 runs to 15 residues. As DNA, the CDR3 is TGTGCCAGCAGCTTAACGGGACAGCTCTCCTACGAGCAGTACTTC. Protein sequence: CASSLTGQLSYEQYF.

The chain links TRBV29-1 to TRBJ2-6; perhaps TRBD2 as D (6 bases). The CDR3 has 17 amino acids. Trimming removed 6 bases at V and 0 bases at J, with 18 bases between. Germline V gene data show CDR1 as SQVTM and CDR2 as ANQGSEA. CDR3 loop: CSVGGGGVDSGANVLTF. The CDR3 DNA is TGCAGCGTGGGGGGAGGAGGGGTCGACTCTGGGGCCAACGTCCTGACTTTC.

The rearrangement joins TRBV19 to TRBJ1-3, with 8 nucleotides matching TRBD1. This CDR3 comprises 14 residues. Germline V gives CDR1 LNHDA, CDR2 SQIVND (reference sequence). The V segment lost 7 bases and the J segment 1 base; nucleotides outside the gene matches: 3. The CDR3 bases are TGTGCCAGTACAGGGGGCTGGTCTGGAAACACCATATATTTT. Protein sequence: CASTGGWSGNTIYF.

The chain has TRBV5-4 and TRBJ2-7, with TRBD2 matching 9 bases. The CDR3 length is 18 residues. V gave up 3 bases and J gave up 3 bases; unmatched junction bases: 16. Germline V lookup: CDR1 SGHNT, CDR2 YYREEE (reference sequence). The DNA of the CDR3 is TGTGCCAGCAGCTGCGGGCGGGCGGGAGGGTCCTCAGACTACGAGCAGTACTTC. This codes for CASSCGRAGGSSDYEQYF.

The J gene is TRBJ2-7, the V gene TRBV28, with 7 bases matching TRBD2. This CDR3 spans 13 amino acids. V lost 5 bases to trimming and J lost 6 bases; unmatched junction nucleotides: 7. Germline CDR1 and CDR2: MDHEN and SYDVKM. The CDR3 reads CASSLAWGGEQYF. Here the CDR3 DNA reads TGTGCCAGCAGTCTTGCGTGGGGGGGCGAGCAGTACTTC.

This clone was detected only once. The CDR3 loop is CASSSGTSGASYEQYF. CDR3 DNA sequence: TGTGCCAGCAGCTCTGGGACTAGCGGGGCCTCCTACGAGCAGTACTTC. The chain carries TRBV7-2 and TRBJ2-7; TRBD2 matches at 13 bases. Germline V lookup: CDR1 SGHTA, CDR2 FQGNSA. The CDR3 is 16 amino acids. After removal of 4 bases from V and 0 bases from J, the junction contained 3 bases not matched to a gene.